The source of this T cell receptor beta chain is a study of blood T cell repertoires in COVID-19. Study information: Acute and convalescent COVID-19 samples came from the United States, Italy and Spain. PBMCs, B-cell-depleted T cells, or T cells provided the cDNA or gDNA that made up the material.

Per the study methods: The authors estimated nucleated cell counts from reference gene primer amplification. Measured with immunoSEQ multiplex PCR; TCRdb has only the in-frame clones, and not every one. Clone size and the V and J calls come from that table; the DNA yielded D and trimming. The table records 85,000 to 100,000 clones, about 86% of them present only once. The germline CDR1 and CDR2 sequences are SEHNR and FQNEAQ (reference sequence). V was trimmed by 5 bases and J by 6 bases, leaving 11 bases between them. The CDR3 covers 12 residues. The source is a woman aged 60 to 75 in a cohort sampled during active or convalescent COVID-19. The sequencing input was peripheral blood. The genes are TRBV7-9 and TRBJ2-7; possibly TRBD2 for D (5 bases). The CDR3 nucleotides are TGTGCCAGCAGCGACCAAGGGAGCGAGCAGTACTTC. Translating gives CASSDQGSEQYF. Based on the CDR3 plus reference TRBV7-9 and TRBJ2-7, the full variable domain is DTGVSQNPRHKITKRGQNVTFRCDPISEHNRLYWYRQTLGQGPEFLTYFQNEAQLEKSRLLSDRFSAERPKGSFSTLEIQRTEQGDSAMYLCASSDQGSEQYFGPGTRLTVT.